Each of the 18 T cell receptor beta chains below was sequenced from the same sample in a study of CD8+ T cells in alopecia areata. Sequencing templates came from extracted RNA that was reverse transcribed into cDNA. Sequenced by immunoSEQ multiplex PCR; TCRdb stores in-frame clones only, minus some. The table lists about 200,000 clones, 56% of them singletons, with approximately 4.9% in the top ten. Sample: CD8+ T cells sorted from blood. These receptor sequences come from a human donor in good health.

The chain couples TRBV7-9 to TRBJ2-5; D is uncertain. The CDR3 is 17 amino acids. V was pared by 2 bases and J by 3 bases, with 19 bases between. Germline CDR1 reads SEHNR; CDR2 reads FQNEAQ (reference sequence). The DNA of the CDR3 is TGTGCCAGCAGCTTAAATTCCCCAAGTCCCCAAGAAGAGACCCAGTACTTC. This sequence encodes CASSLNSPSPQEETQYF.

This clone was observed a few times. The chain couples TRBV14 to TRBJ2-1; D is perhaps TRBD2 (6 bases). V shed 3 bases and J shed 12 bases, with 12 bases lying between them. Germline lookup yields CDR1 SGHDN and CDR2 FVKESK. CDR3 length: 12 amino acids. DNA of the CDR3: TGTGCCAGCAGCCACGGAGGGGTGGGGCAGTTCTTC. Translating it yields CASSHGGVGQFF.

This clone showed up just once. CDR3 residues: CASSPGTGTGYTF. CDR3 DNA sequence: TGTGCCAGCAGCCCGGGGACAGGAACTGGCTACACCTTC. This chain connects TRBV2 to TRBJ1-2; TRBD1 aligns across 8 bases. The germline V gene encodes CDR1 SNHLY and CDR2 FYNNEI. The CDR3 contains 13 residues. Trimming at V came to 6 bases and at J to 7 bases, leaving 7 bases not matched to a gene. The entire variable domain, with the rest obtained from reference TRBV2 and TRBJ1-2, is as follows: EPEVTQTPSHQVTQMGQEVILRCVPISNHLYFYWYRQILGQKVEFLVSFYNNEISEKSEIFDDQFSVERPDGSNFTLKIRSTKLEDSAMYFCASSPGTGTGYTFGSGTRLTVV.

The chain links TRBV30 to TRBJ1-6, with 7 positions matching TRBD1. V lost 5 bases and J lost 11; bases outside the gene matches: 6. Germline V gene lookup returns CDR1 GTSNPN and CDR2 SVGIG (reference sequence). This CDR3 is built from 12 residues. CDR3 loop: CAWATGDPPLHF. CDR3 nucleotides: TGTGCCTGGGCCACAGGGGATCCACCCCTCCACTTT. Variable domain in full (rest from reference TRBV30 and TRBJ1-6): SQTIHQWPATLVQPVGSPLSLECTVEGTSNPNLYWYRQAAGRGLQLLFYSVGIGQISSEVPQNLSASRPQDRQFILSSKKLLLSDSGFYLCAWATGDPPLHFGNGTRLTVT.

V is TRBV25-1 and J is TRBJ1-5; D is ambiguous. The CDR3 runs to 14 residues. V lost 2 bases, J lost 0 bases, and 5 bases lay in between. Germline lookup yields CDR1 MGHDK and CDR2 SYGVNS. The CDR3 DNA is TGTGCCAGCAGTGAAATCTATAGCAATCAGCCCCAGCATTTT. Residues: CASSEIYSNQPQHF.

The chain uses TRBV19 and TRBJ2-1, with D unresolved. V was clipped by 1 base and J by 6 bases, with 10 bases between them. Germline assignment: CDR1 LNHDA and CDR2 SQIVND (reference sequence). This CDR3 spans 14 amino acids. CDR3 sequence: CASSIVAAPNEQFF. CDR3 DNA sequence: TGTGCCAGTAGTATAGTCGCGGCGCCCAATGAGCAGTTCTTC.

The chain links TRBV2 to TRBJ1-2; 9 bases map to TRBD1. Germline V gives CDR1 SNHLY, CDR2 FYNNEI. Unmatched junction bases numbered 6, after V lost 0 bases and J lost 4 bases. This CDR3 contains 16 residues. The CDR3 DNA reads as TGTGCCAGCAGTGAAGCATCGGGGACAGGGTTCTATGGCTACACCTTC. Its protein product is CASSEASGTGFYGYTF.

There are a few counts of this clone. The V call is TRBV4-1, the J call TRBJ2-2, with no clear D. Germline V CDR1 and CDR2: MGHRA, YSYEKL. V shed 0 bases and J shed 13 bases, with 6 bases lying between them. This CDR3 spans 11 amino acids. CDR3 nucleotide sequence: TGCGCCAGCAGCCAAGACTGGGGGCTGTTTTTT. It translates to CASSQDWGLFF.

J is TRBJ2-7 and V is TRBV18, with D possibly being TRBD1 (5 bases). The germline V gene has CDR1 KGHSH and CDR2 LQKENI. The V end was cut by 2 bases, the J end by 2 bases, with 13 bases between. This CDR3 contains 15 residues. The CDR3 DNA is TGTGCCAGCTCACCAAAAGGGGAACGTACCTACGAGCAGTACTTC. Protein sequence: CASSPKGERTYEQYF.

The V gene is TRBV5-4, the J gene TRBJ2-1, with TRBD1 matching over 7 bases. Germline V gives CDR1 SGHNT, CDR2 YYREEE (reference sequence). The CDR3 has 18 residues. The junction had 18 bases not matched to a gene; V was cut back by 4 bases and J by 5 bases. CDR3 sequence reads: CASSDSGTAYVYDNEQFF. Written as DNA, the CDR3 is TGTGCCAGCAGCGATTCCGGGACAGCCTACGTCTATGACAATGAGCAGTTCTTC.

The V gene is TRBV5-1, the J gene TRBJ2-3; TRBD2 agrees at 7 bases. The CDR3 totals 16 residues. Per germline, CDR1 SGHRS and CDR2 YFSETQ. V lost 4 bases, J lost 2 bases, and 10 bases stayed unmatched. DNA of the CDR3: TGCGCCAGCAGCCCACCTCCGGGGGGAACCACAGATACGCAGTATTTT. It translates to CASSPPPGGTTDTQYF.

This clone occurred a few times. The chain employs TRBV27 and TRBJ2-2; 7 nucleotides match TRBD2. The length of the CDR3 is 16 residues. The V gene's germline CDR1 is MNHEY and CDR2 SMNVEV (reference sequence). V gave up 6 bases and J gave up 6 bases; unmatched junction bases: 13. CDR3 amino acids: CASSPLRDSGSGELFF. DNA for the CDR3: TGTGCCAGCAGCCCCCTGCGGGATAGCGGGTCCGGGGAGCTGTTTTTT.

The CDR3 sequence is CASSHDPEQLYYGYTF. In DNA form, the CDR3 reads TGCGCCAGCAGCCATGACCCGGAGCAGCTCTACTATGGCTACACCTTC. The chain couples TRBV4-1 to TRBJ1-2; D ambiguous. V was trimmed by 3 bases and J by 3 bases, leaving 17 bases between them. The CDR3 length is 16 residues. The germline V gene encodes CDR1 MGHRA and CDR2 YSYEKL.

With regard to this clone: An end of the junction differs from the germline gene, which may be a read error. DNA of the CDR3: TGTGCCGGCAGCCCCGGTGGTGAAGCTTTCTTT. This translates into CAGSPGGEAFF. V and J are TRBV13 and TRBJ1-1; D unclear. CDR1 PRHDT and CDR2 FYEKMQ come from the germline V gene (reference sequence). This CDR3 is built from 11 residues.

About this clone itself: Given a far larger clone just one base away, this is likely a sequencing read error. The chain is built from TRBV5-4 and TRBJ1-1; D remains unclear. Per the germline V gene, CDR1 is SGHNT and CDR2 is YYREEE (reference sequence). The CDR3 is 12 residues long. Trimming stripped 2 bases from V and 1 base from J, with 3 bases between. The CDR3 region has the DNA TGTGCCAGCAGCTTCGGGAACACTGAAGCTTTCTTT. It specifies CASSFGNTEAFF.

A few counts support this clone. Other nucleotide sequences from this sample produce the same CDR3. The chain links TRBV11-2 to TRBJ2-7; TRBD1 or TRBD2 may be the D gene (5 bases each). The V end was cut by 1 base, the J end by 6 bases, with 7 bases between. Germline V CDR1 and CDR2: SGHAT, FQNNGV. The CDR3 has 12 residues. CDR3 protein: CASSLAGPEQYF. CDR3 DNA: TGTGCCAGCAGCTTAGCGGGGCCCGAGCAGTACTTC.

This rearrangement joins TRBV13 to TRBJ2-7; perhaps D is TRBD1 or TRBD2 (5 bases each). With 5 bases removed from V and 11 bases from J, the gap between germline ends came to 16 bases. The germline CDR1 and CDR2 sequences are PRHDT and FYEKMQ (reference sequence). This CDR3 contains 12 residues. CDR3 protein: CASSHQLGVKYF. In DNA, the CDR3 is TGTGCCAGCAGCCACCAACTAGGGGTTAAGTACTTC. Looking up the rest from reference TRBV13 and TRBJ2-7 gives the full variable domain: AAGVIQSPRHLIKEKRETATLKCYPIPRHDTVYWYQQGPGQDPQFLISFYEKMQSDKGSIPDRFSAQQFSDYHSELNMSSLELGDSALYFCASSHQLGVKYFGPGTRLTVT.

The chain carries TRBV29-1 and TRBJ2-3; D may correspond to TRBD1 or TRBD2 (5 bases each). The length of the CDR3 is 14 residues. V lost 3 bases and J 1 base, leaving 11 bases between the germline ends. Germline CDR1 and CDR2: SQVTM and ANQGSEA. The CDR3 DNA reads TGCAGCGTTGATTCGGGGCTAGGCACAGATACGCAGTATTTT. It codes for CSVDSGLGTDTQYF.